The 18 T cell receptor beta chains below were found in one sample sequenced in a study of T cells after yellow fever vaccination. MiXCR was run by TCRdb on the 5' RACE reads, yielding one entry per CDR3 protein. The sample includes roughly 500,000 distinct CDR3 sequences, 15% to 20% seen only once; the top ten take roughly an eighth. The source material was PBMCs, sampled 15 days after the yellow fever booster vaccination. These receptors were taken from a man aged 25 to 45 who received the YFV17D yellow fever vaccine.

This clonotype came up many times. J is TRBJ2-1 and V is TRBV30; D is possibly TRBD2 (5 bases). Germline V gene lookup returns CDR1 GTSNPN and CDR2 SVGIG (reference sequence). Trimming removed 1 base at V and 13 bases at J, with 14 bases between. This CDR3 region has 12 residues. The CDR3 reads CAWSGGSMRQFF. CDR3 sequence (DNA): TGTGCCTGGAGTGGCGGGTCAATGAGACAGTTCTTC.

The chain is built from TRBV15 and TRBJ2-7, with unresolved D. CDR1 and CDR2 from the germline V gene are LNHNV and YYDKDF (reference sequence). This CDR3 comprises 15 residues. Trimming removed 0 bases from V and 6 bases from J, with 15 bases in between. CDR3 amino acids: CATSRDGGVRREQYF. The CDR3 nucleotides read TGTGCCACCAGCAGAGATGGTGGGGTAAGGCGCGAGCAGTACTTC.

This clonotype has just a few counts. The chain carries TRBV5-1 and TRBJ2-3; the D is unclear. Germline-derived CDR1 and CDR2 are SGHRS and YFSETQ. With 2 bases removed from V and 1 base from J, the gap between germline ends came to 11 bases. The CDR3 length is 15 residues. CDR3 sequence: CASSFTTGGTDTQYF. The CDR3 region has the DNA TGCGCCAGCAGCTTTACTACTGGAGGCACAGATACGCAGTATTTT.

CDR3 nucleotides: TGTGCCAGCAGCCTGGACTCGGGGAACACTGAAGCTTTCTTT. It yields the protein CASSLDSGNTEAFF. This chain uses TRBV5-4 with TRBJ1-1; D not resolved. The CDR3 runs to 14 residues. Trimming removed 4 bases at V and 1 base at J, with 11 bases between. CDR1 is SGHNT and CDR2 is YYREEE in the germline V gene (reference sequence).

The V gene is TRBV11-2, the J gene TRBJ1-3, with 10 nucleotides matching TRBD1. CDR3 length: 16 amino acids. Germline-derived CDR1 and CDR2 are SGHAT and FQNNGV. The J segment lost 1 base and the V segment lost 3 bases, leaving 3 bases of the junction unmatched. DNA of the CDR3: TGTGCCAGCAGCTTCGACAGGGGGCGTTCTGGAAACACCATATATTTT. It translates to CASSFDRGRSGNTIYF.

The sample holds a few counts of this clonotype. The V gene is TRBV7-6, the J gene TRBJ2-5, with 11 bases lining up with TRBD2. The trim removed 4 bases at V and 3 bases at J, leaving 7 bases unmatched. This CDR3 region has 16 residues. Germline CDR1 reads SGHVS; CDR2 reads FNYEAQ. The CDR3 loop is CASSSSGLAVEETQYF. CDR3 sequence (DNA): TGTGCCAGCAGCTCCTCGGGACTAGCGGTAGAAGAGACCCAGTACTTC.

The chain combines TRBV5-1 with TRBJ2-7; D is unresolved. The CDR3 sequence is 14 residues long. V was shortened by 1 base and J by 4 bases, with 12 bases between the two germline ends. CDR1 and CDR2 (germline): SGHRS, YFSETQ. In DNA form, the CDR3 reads TGCGCCAGCAGCTTGTTCCATGGAATTTACGAGCAGTACTTC. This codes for CASSLFHGIYEQYF. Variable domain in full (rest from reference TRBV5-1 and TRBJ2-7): KAGVTQTPRYLIKTRGQQVTLSCSPISGHRSVSWYQQTPGQGLQFLFEYFSETQRNKGNFPGRFSGRQFSNSRSEMNVSTLELGDSALYLCASSLFHGIYEQYFGPGTRLTVT.

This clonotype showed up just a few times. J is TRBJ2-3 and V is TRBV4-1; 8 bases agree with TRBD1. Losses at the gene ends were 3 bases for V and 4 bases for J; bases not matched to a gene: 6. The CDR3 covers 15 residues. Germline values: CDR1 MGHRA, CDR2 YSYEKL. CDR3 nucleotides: TGCGCCAGCAGCCATTTGGACAGGGACCCAGATACGCAGTATTTT. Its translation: CASSHLDRDPDTQYF.

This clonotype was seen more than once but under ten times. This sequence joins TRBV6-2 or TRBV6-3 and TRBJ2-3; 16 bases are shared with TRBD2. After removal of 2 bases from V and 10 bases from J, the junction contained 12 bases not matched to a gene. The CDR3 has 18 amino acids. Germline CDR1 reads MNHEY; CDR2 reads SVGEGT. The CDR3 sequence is CASSYRPSGTSGRAAQYF. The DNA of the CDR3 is TGTGCCAGCAGTTACCGGCCTTCCGGGACTAGCGGGAGGGCCGCGCAGTATTTT.

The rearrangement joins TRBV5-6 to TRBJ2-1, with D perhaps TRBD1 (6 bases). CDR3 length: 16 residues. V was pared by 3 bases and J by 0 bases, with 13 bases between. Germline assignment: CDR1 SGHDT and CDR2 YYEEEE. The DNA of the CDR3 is TGTGCCAGCAGCTCGAGTTGGACAGACTCCTACAATGAGCAGTTCTTC. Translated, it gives CASSSSWTDSYNEQFF.

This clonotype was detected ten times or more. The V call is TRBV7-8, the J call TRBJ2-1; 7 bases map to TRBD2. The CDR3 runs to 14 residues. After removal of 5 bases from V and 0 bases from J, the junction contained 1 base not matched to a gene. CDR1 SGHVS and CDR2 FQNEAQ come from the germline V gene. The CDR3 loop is CASSRGSSYNEQFF. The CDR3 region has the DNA TGTGCCAGCAGCCGCGGGAGCTCCTACAATGAGCAGTTCTTC.

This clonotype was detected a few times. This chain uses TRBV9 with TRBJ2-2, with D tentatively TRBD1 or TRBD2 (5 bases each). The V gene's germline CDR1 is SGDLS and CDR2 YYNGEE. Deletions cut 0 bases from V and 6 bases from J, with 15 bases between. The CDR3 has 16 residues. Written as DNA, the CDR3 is TGTGCCAGCAGCGTAGTACAGGACTCTACTCCCGGGGAGCTGTTTTTT. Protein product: CASSVVQDSTPGELFF.

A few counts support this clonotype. This CDR3 is CASSLSDGLGTQYF. In nucleotides, the CDR3 is TGTGCCAGCAGCCTCTCCGACGGACTGGGGACCCAGTACTTC. V is TRBV12-3 or TRBV12-4 and J is TRBJ2-5; tentative D call: TRBD2 (5 bases). V was clipped by 6 bases and J by 7 bases, with 18 bases between them. The CDR3 has 14 residues.

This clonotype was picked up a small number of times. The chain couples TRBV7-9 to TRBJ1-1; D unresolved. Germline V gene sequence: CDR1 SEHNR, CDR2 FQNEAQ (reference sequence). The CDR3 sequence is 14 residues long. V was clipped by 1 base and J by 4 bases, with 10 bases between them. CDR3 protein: CASSLEGSRTEAFF. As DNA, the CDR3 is TGTGCCAGCAGCTTAGAAGGTAGTCGCACTGAAGCTTTCTTT.

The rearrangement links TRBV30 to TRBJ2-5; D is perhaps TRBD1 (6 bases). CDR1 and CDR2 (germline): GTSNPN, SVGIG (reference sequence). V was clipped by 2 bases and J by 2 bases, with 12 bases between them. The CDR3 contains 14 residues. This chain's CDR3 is CAWSLGAKQETQYF. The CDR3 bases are TGTGCCTGGAGTTTGGGGGCGAAGCAAGAGACCCAGTACTTC.

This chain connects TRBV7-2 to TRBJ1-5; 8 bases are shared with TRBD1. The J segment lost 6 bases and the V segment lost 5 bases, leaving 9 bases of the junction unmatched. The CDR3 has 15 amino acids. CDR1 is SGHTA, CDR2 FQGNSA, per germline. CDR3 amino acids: CASSVDRGGGQPQHF. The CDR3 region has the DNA TGTGCCAGCAGCGTTGACAGGGGTGGAGGTCAGCCCCAGCATTTT. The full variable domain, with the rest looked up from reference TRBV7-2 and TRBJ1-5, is GAGVSQSPSNKVTEKGKDVELRCDPISGHTALYWYRQSLGQGLEFLIYFQGNSAPDKSGLPSDRFSAERTGGSVSTLTIQRTQQEDSAVYLCASSVDRGGGQPQHFGDGTRLSIL.

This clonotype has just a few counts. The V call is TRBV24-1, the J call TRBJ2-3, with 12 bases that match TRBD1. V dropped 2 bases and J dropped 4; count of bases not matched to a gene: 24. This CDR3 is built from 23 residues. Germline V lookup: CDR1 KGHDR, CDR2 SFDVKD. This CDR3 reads CATSDSLLRDRGRPAGGPDTQYF. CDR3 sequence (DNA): TGTGCCACCAGTGATTCTTTGCTCCGGGACAGGGGGCGCCCAGCGGGAGGGCCAGATACGCAGTATTTT.

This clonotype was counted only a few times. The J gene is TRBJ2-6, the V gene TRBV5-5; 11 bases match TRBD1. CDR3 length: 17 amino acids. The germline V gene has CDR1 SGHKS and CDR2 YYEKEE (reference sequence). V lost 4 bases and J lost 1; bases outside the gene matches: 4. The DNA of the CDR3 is TGTGCCAGCAGCCCGGGACAGGGGGGATCTGGGGCCAACGTCCTGACTTTC. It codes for CASSPGQGGSGANVLTF.